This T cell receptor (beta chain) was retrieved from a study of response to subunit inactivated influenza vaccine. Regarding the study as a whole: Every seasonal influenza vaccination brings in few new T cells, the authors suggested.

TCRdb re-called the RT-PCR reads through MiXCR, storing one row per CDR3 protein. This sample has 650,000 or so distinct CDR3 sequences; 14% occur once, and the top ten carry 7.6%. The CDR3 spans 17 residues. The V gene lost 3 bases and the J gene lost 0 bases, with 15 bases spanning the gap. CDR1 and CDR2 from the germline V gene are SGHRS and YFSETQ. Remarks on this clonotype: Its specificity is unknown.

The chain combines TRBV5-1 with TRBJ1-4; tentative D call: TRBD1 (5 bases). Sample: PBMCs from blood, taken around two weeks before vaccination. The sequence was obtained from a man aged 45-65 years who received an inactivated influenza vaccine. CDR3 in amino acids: CASSSTYLGATNEKLFF. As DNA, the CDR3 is TGCGCCAGCAGCTCGACCTACCTGGGGGCAACTAATGAAAAACTGTTTTTT.